The 21 T cell receptor beta chains below come from one sample, sequenced in a study of blood T cell repertoires in COVID-19. Clones were read by immunoSEQ multiplex PCR, and TCRdb kept only the in-frame ones, dropping some. The data show approximately 200,000 clones, with 70% to 90% seen just once and 10% to 14% held by the top ten. The sequenced sample consisted of PBMCs or T cells enriched from blood (not recorded which). Receptors were obtained from a man aged 25-40 years who had recovered from COVID-19.

The chain recombines TRBV4-2 with TRBJ2-1, with 12 bases fitting TRBD2. Trimming cost V 4 bases and J 8 bases; bases outside gene matches: 3. CDR1 LGHNA and CDR2 YNFKEQ come from the germline V gene. The CDR3 runs 14 residues. The CDR3 DNA reads as TGTGCCAGCAGCCCTCTAGCGGGAGGGGATGAGCAGTTCTTC. It codes for CASSPLAGGDEQFF.

V gene TRBV6-1 combines with J gene TRBJ1-1; possible D gene TRBD1, 5 bases. This CDR3 region has 14 residues. In germline, CDR1 is MNHNS, CDR2 SASEGT. The V and J ends lost 0 bases and 4 bases respectively, with 9 bases between them. The CDR3 loop is CASSEAGGSTEAFF. The CDR3 DNA is TGTGCCAGCAGTGAAGCTGGGGGGAGCACTGAAGCTTTCTTT.

V usage is TRBV7-2 and J usage is TRBJ2-3, with D maybe TRBD1 (5 bases). Deletions cut 6 bases from V and 5 bases from J, with 15 bases between. Germline-derived CDR1 and CDR2 are SGHTA and FQGNSA. The CDR3 has 14 residues. In nucleotides, the CDR3 is TGTGCCAGCAGGGGGCAGGGATCTAGAGATACGCAGTATTTT. It translates to CASRGQGSRDTQYF.

The rearrangement joins TRBV5-4 to TRBJ2-2; D is perhaps TRBD1 (6 bases). This CDR3 has 15 residues. CDR1 and CDR2 from the germline V gene are SGHNT and YYREEE (reference sequence). Trimming pared 0 bases from V and 3 bases from J, leaving 9 bases between. The CDR3 nucleotides read TGTGCCAGCAGCTTGGCCACAGGGTACACCGGGGAGCTGTTTTTT. It is translated as CASSLATGYTGELFF.

This chain connects TRBV5-1 to TRBJ2-1; D possibly corresponds to TRBD1 (6 bases). Germline V gene sequence: CDR1 SGHRS, CDR2 YFSETQ. V dropped 4 bases and J dropped 7 bases, with 21 bases sitting between them. The CDR3 covers 16 residues. This CDR3 reads CASSVGAAERRNEQFF. The DNA of the CDR3 is TGCGCCAGCAGCGTGGGGGCGGCGGAGCGGAGAAATGAGCAGTTCTTC. The whole variable domain, filled in from reference TRBV5-1 and TRBJ2-1, reads KAGVTQTPRYLIKTRGQQVTLSCSPISGHRSVSWYQQTPGQGLQFLFEYFSETQRNKGNFPGRFSGRQFSNSRSEMNVSTLELGDSALYLCASSVGAAERRNEQFFGPGTRLTVL.

The V and J genes are TRBV3-1 (or the pseudogene TRBV3-2) and TRBJ1-5, with D maybe TRBD1 (5 bases). From germline, CDR1 is LGHDT and CDR2 YNNKEL (reference sequence). V was pared by 6 bases and J by 6 bases, with 12 bases between. The CDR3 runs to 13 residues. DNA for the CDR3: TGTGCCAGCAGTGGGACTCTAAGTCAGCCCCAGCATTTT. The encoded protein is CASSGTLSQPQHF.

The rearrangement joins TRBV5-4 to TRBJ2-5; D call uncertain. This CDR3 has 13 residues. From germline, CDR1 is SGHNT and CDR2 YYREEE (reference sequence). The V gene lost 1 base and the J gene lost 1 base, with 5 bases spanning the gap. The CDR3 spells CASSLRLQETQYF. For the CDR3, the DNA is TGTGCCAGCAGCTTGCGTCTCCAAGAGACCCAGTACTTC.

The rearrangement links TRBV6-2 or TRBV6-3 to TRBJ2-3; 9 positions agree with TRBD2. Per the germline V gene, CDR1 is MNHEY and CDR2 is SVGEGT. V shed 3 bases and J 1 base; nucleotides not matched to a gene: 2. This CDR3 region has 15 residues. CDR3 nucleotides: TGTGCCAGCAGTTATCTAGCGGGGCGCACAGATACGCAGTATTTT. The encoded protein is CASSYLAGRTDTQYF.

The rearrangement joins TRBV14 to TRBJ1-2; D perhaps matches TRBD1 (6 bases). Per germline, CDR1 SGHDN and CDR2 FVKESK. V lost 2 bases and J 4 bases, leaving 17 bases between the germline ends. This CDR3 is built from 16 residues. CDR3 DNA: TGTGCCAGCAGCCAACAATCATTCAGACAGGTCTATGGCTACACCTTC. Its protein product is CASSQQSFRQVYGYTF. Combining the CDR3 with reference TRBV14 and TRBJ1-2 gives the whole variable domain EAGVTQFPSHSVIEKGQTVTLRCDPISGHDNLYWYRRVMGKEIKFLLHFVKESKQDESGMPNNRFLAERTGGTYSTLKVQPAELEDSGVYFCASSQQSFRQVYGYTFGSGTRLTVV.

This clone has more than one count but fewer than ten. The chain combines TRBV5-6 with TRBJ1-6; perhaps TRBD1 as D (5 bases). Germline V CDR1 and CDR2: SGHDT, YYEEEE. The CDR3 totals 19 residues. V was cut by 3 bases and J by 1 base, with 20 bases left in between. As DNA, the CDR3 is TGTGCCAGCAGCTCGAGACAGCGGGGGGTTTGGTCCTATAATTCACCCCTCCACTTT. Translation gives CASSSRQRGVWSYNSPLHF.

CDR3 in DNA: TGTGCCAGCAGTTTAGTCAGCGGGAGGGCGAATGAGCAGTTCTTC. Protein sequence: CASSLVSGRANEQFF. The chain has TRBV27 and TRBJ2-1, with 10 bases that match TRBD2. V was pared by 2 bases and J by 7 bases, with 5 bases of the junction left unmatched. The CDR3 has 15 amino acids. Per germline, CDR1 MNHEY and CDR2 SMNVEV (reference sequence).

This chain links TRBV28 with TRBJ1-3; 9 bases align to TRBD1. The CDR3 loop spans 15 amino acids. Looked up from germline, CDR1 is MDHEN and CDR2 is SYDVKM. Trimming took 6 bases from V and 3 from J; bases not matched to a gene: 6. The CDR3 reads CASSSTGGDGNTIYF. The CDR3 coding sequence is TGTGCCAGCAGCTCTACAGGGGGCGATGGAAACACCATATATTTT.

The genes are TRBV7-6 and TRBJ2-3, with TRBD1 identical over 12 bases. V shed 7 bases and J 3 bases; nucleotides not matched to a gene: 5. This CDR3 comprises 15 residues. Germline CDR1 reads SGHVS; CDR2 reads FNYEAQ. In DNA, the CDR3 is TGTGCCAGCACCCTGGGACAGGGGGCGACAGATACGCAGTATTTT. Amino acid sequence: CASTLGQGATDTQYF.

This chain joins TRBV19 and TRBJ2-3; tentative D call: TRBD2 (6 bases). The V end was cut by 6 bases, the J end by 5 bases, with 24 bases between. In germline, CDR1 is LNHDA, CDR2 SQIVND (reference sequence). The CDR3 extends over 17 amino acids. The CDR3 DNA sequence: TGTGCCAGTAGCCGGTCGGGACTCCGAGGGGCGGGAGATACGCAGTATTTT. Translating gives CASSRSGLRGAGDTQYF. Full variable domain (remainder filled in from reference TRBV19 and TRBJ2-3): DGGITQSPKYLFRKEGQNVTLSCEQNLNHDAMYWYRQDPGQGLRLIYYSQIVNDFQKGDIAEGYSVSREKKESFPLTVTSAQKNPTAFYLCASSRSGLRGAGDTQYFGPGTRLTVL.

The chain has TRBV29-1 and TRBJ1-5; D remains ambiguous. The CDR3 sequence is 13 residues long. Germline V gene sequence: CDR1 SQVTM, CDR2 ANQGSEA. Trimming removed 5 bases from V and 7 bases from J, with 15 bases in between. The CDR3 DNA sequence: TGCAGCGTTCAAGTCGGGGTTGACCAGCCCCAGCATTTT. Translating gives CSVQVGVDQPQHF.

A single count supports this clone. The chain has TRBV29-1 and TRBJ2-3, with D uncertain. Trimming shortened V by 3 bases and J by 5 bases, and 15 bases separated the two germline ends. Germline CDR1 and CDR2: SQVTM and ANQGSEA. This CDR3 region has 14 residues. The CDR3: CSVEIGTYRDTQYF. The DNA for the CDR3 is TGCAGCGTTGAGATTGGTACCTACCGAGATACGCAGTATTTT.

The chain uses TRBV4-2 and TRBJ1-1; 10 bases agree with TRBD1. Germline V gene data show CDR1 as LGHNA and CDR2 as YNFKEQ. This CDR3 is 17 amino acids long. V was clipped by 1 base and J by 10 bases; unmatched bases: 15. CDR3 in amino acids: CASSQVLWDRGAVGAFF. CDR3 bases: TGTGCCAGCAGCCAAGTATTATGGGACAGGGGCGCCGTCGGAGCTTTCTTT.

This chain connects TRBV5-1 to TRBJ2-2, with D perhaps matching TRBD1 (5 bases). The CDR3 length is 15 residues. Germline V CDR1 and CDR2: SGHRS, YFSETQ. V was cut by 0 bases and J by 4 bases, with 10 bases left in between. CDR3: CASSLEGRGTGELFF. For the CDR3, the DNA is TGCGCCAGCAGCTTGGAGGGGCGCGGCACCGGGGAGCTGTTTTTT.

This clone was seen only once. The chain has TRBV9 and TRBJ1-6; no definite D call. With 1 base removed from V and 0 bases from J, the gap between germline ends came to 11 bases. This CDR3 contains 17 residues. Germline CDR1 reads SGDLS; CDR2 reads YYNGEE. This chain's CDR3 is CASSVTATSSYNSPLHF. The CDR3 nucleotides read TGTGCCAGCAGCGTAACAGCTACGAGCTCCTATAATTCACCCCTCCACTTT.

The rearrangement joins TRBV5-1 to TRBJ2-7; TRBD1 matches at 8 bases. The ends lost 4 bases at V and 1 base at J; junction bases unmatched: 7. Germline loops: CDR1 SGHRS, CDR2 YFSETQ. This CDR3 contains 15 residues. CDR3: CASSRGDRRSYEQYF. In nucleotides, the CDR3 is TGCGCCAGCAGCCGCGGGGACAGGCGGTCCTACGAGCAGTACTTC. Looking up the rest from reference TRBV5-1 and TRBJ2-7 gives the full variable domain: KAGVTQTPRYLIKTRGQQVTLSCSPISGHRSVSWYQQTPGQGLQFLFEYFSETQRNKGNFPGRFSGRQFSNSRSEMNVSTLELGDSALYLCASSRGDRRSYEQYFGPGTRLTVT.

CDR3 loop: CASRGREDRASTDTQYF. CDR3 bases: TGTGCCAGCAGGGGTCGGGAGGACCGAGCTAGCACAGATACGCAGTATTTT. This chain uses TRBV2 with TRBJ2-3, with 7 bases lining up with TRBD2. V shed 6 bases and J 0 bases; nucleotides not matched to a gene: 12. CDR1 and CDR2 (germline): SNHLY, FYNNEI. The CDR3 spans 17 residues. The variable domain in full, completed from reference TRBV2 and TRBJ2-3, reads EPEVTQTPSHQVTQMGQEVILRCVPISNHLYFYWYRQILGQKVEFLVSFYNNEISEKSEIFDDQFSVERPDGSNFTLKIRSTKLEDSAMYFCASRGREDRASTDTQYFGPGTRLTVL.